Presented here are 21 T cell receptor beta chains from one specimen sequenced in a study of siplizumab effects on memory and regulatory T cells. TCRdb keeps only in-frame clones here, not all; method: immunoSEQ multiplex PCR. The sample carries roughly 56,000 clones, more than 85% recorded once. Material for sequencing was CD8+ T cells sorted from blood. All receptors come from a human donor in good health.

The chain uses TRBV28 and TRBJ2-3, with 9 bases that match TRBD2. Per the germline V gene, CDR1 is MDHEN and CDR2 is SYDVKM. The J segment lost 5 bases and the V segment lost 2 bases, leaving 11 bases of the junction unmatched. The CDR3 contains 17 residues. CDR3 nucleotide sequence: TGTGCCAGCAGTTTAGGTAGCGGGAGCCACAGGGGAGATACGCAGTATTTT. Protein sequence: CASSLGSGSHRGDTQYF.

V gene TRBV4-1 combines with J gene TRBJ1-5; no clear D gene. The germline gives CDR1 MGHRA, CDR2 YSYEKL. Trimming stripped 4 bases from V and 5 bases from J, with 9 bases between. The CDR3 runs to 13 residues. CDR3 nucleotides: TGCGCCAGCAGCCGCACGACCGATCAGCCCCAGCATTTT. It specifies CASSRTTDQPQHF.

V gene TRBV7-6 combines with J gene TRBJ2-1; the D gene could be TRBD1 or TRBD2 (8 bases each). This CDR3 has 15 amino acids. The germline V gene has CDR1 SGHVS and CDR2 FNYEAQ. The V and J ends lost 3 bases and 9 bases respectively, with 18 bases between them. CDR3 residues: CASSLFSGTGGEQFF. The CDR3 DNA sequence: TGTGCCAGCAGCTTGTTTAGCGGGACAGGTGGTGAGCAGTTCTTC.

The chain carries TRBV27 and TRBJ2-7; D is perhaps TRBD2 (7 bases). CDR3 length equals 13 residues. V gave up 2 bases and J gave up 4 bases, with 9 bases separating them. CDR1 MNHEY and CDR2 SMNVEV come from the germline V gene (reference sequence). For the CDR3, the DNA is TGTGCCAGCAGTTTAGAGGGGGGGTACGAGCAGTACTTC. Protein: CASSLEGGYEQYF.

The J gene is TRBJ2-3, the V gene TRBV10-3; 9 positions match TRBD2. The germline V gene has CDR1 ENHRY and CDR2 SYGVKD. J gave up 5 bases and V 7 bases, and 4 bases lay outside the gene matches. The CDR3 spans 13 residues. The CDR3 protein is CAIKAGGLDTQYF. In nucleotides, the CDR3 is TGTGCCATCAAGGCGGGAGGGTTAGATACGCAGTATTTT.

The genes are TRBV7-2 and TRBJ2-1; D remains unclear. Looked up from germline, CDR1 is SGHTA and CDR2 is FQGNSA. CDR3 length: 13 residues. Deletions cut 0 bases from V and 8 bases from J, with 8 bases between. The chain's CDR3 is CASSLAQYYEQFF. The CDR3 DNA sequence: TGTGCCAGCAGCTTAGCACAGTACTATGAGCAGTTCTTC.

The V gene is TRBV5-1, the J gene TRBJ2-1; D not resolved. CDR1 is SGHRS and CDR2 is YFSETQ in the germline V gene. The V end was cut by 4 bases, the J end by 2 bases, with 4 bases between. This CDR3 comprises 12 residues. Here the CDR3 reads CASSRTYNEQFF. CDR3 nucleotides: TGCGCCAGCAGCAGGACCTACAATGAGCAGTTCTTC.

The CDR3 reads CASSLATSGRLEQYF. The DNA for the CDR3 is TGTGCCAGCAGTCTCGCGACTAGCGGGAGGCTCGAGCAGTACTTC. The rearrangement uses TRBV7-9 and TRBJ2-7, with 13 nucleotides matching TRBD2. The V segment lost 6 bases and the J segment 6 bases; nucleotides outside the gene matches: 8. The germline V gene encodes CDR1 SEHNR and CDR2 FQNEAQ (reference sequence). CDR3 length: 15 residues.

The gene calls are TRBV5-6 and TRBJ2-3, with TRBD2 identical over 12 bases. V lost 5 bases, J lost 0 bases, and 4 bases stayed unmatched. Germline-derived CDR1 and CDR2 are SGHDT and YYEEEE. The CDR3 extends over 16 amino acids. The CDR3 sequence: CASSWGLAGSTDTQYF. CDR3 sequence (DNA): TGTGCCAGCAGTTGGGGACTAGCGGGTAGCACAGATACGCAGTATTTT. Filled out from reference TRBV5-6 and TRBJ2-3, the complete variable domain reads DAGVTQSPTHLIKTRGQQVTLRCSPKSGHDTVSWYQQALGQGPQFIFQYYEEEERQRGNFPDRFSGHQFPNYSSELNVNALLLGDSALYLCASSWGLAGSTDTQYFGPGTRLTVL.

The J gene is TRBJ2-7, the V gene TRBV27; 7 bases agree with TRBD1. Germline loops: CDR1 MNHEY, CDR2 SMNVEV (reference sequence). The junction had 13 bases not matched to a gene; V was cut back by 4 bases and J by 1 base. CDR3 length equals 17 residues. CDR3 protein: CASSSRTSTGRSYEQYF. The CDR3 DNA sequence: TGTGCCAGCAGTTCCCGGACTTCGACAGGGCGATCCTACGAGCAGTACTTC.

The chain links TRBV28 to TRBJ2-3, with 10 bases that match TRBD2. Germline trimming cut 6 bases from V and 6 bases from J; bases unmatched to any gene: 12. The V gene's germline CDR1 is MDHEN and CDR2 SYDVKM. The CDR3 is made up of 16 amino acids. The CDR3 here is CASSLGASGRWDTQYF. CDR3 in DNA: TGTGCCAGCAGCCTAGGAGCTAGCGGGAGATGGGATACGCAGTATTTT.

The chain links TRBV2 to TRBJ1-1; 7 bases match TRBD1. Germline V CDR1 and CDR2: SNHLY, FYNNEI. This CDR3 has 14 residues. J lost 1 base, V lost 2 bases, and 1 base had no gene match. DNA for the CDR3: TGTGCCAGCAGTGAAAGGACAGGGAACACTGAAGCTTTCTTT. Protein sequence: CASSERTGNTEAFF.

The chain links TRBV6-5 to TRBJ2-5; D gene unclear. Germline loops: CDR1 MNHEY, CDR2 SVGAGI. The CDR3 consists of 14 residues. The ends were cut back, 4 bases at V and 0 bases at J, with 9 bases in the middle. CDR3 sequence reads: CASSFHPYQETQYF. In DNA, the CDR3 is TGTGCCAGCAGTTTTCACCCGTACCAAGAGACCCAGTACTTC.

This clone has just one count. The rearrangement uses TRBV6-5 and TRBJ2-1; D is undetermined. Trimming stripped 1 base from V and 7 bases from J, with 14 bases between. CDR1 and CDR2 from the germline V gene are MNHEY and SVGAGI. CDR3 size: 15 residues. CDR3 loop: CASSYLGSNPNEQFF. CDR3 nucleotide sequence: TGTGCCAGCAGTTACTTGGGCAGTAACCCGAATGAGCAGTTCTTC.

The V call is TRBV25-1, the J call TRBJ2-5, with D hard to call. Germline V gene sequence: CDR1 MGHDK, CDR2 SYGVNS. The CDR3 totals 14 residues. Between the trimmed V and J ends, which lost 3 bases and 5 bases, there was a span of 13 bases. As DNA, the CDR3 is TGTGCCAGCAGTGACTCGACCCGTCGGGAGACCCAGTACTTC. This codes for CASSDSTRRETQYF.

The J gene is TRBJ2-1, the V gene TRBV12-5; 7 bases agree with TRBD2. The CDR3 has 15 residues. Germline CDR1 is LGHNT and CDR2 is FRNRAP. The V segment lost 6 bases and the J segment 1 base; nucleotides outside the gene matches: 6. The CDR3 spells CASGRAGESYNEQFF. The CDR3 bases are TGTGCTAGTGGAAGGGCGGGAGAGTCCTACAATGAGCAGTTCTTC.

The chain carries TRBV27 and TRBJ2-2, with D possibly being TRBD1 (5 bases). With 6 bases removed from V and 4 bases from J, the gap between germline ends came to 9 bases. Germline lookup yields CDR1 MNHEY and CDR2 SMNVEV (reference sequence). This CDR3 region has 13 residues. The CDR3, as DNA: TGTGCCAGCAGAACCAGGGCCACCGGGGAGCTGTTTTTT. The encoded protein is CASRTRATGELFF.

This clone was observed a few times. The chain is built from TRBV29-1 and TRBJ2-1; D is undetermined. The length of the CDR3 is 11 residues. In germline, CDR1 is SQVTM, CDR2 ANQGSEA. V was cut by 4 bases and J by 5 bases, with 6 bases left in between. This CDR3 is CSVAPDNEQFF. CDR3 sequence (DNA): TGCAGCGTTGCCCCTGACAATGAGCAGTTCTTC.

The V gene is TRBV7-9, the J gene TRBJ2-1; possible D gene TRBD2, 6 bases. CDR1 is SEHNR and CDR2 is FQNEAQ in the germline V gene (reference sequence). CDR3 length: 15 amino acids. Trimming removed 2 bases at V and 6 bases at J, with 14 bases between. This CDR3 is CASSLPGDYTNEQFF. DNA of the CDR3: TGTGCCAGCAGCTTACCGGGAGATTATACCAATGAGCAGTTCTTC.

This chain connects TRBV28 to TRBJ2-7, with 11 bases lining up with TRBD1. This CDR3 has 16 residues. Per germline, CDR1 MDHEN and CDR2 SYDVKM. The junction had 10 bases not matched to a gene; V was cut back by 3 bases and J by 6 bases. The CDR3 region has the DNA TGTGCCAGCAGTTTCCCCCCCGGACAGGGGGCTTTCGAGCAGTACTTC. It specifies CASSFPPGQGAFEQYF.

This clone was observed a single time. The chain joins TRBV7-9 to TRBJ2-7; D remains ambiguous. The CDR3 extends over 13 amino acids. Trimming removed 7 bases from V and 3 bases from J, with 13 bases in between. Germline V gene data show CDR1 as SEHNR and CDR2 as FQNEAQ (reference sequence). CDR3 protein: CASTSAPNYEQYF. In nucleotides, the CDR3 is TGTGCCAGCACCTCTGCCCCCAACTACGAGCAGTACTTC. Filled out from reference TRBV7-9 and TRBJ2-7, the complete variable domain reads DTGVSQNPRHKITKRGQNVTFRCDPISEHNRLYWYRQTLGQGPEFLTYFQNEAQLEKSRLLSDRFSAERPKGSFSTLEIQRTEQGDSAMYLCASTSAPNYEQYFGPGTRLTVT.